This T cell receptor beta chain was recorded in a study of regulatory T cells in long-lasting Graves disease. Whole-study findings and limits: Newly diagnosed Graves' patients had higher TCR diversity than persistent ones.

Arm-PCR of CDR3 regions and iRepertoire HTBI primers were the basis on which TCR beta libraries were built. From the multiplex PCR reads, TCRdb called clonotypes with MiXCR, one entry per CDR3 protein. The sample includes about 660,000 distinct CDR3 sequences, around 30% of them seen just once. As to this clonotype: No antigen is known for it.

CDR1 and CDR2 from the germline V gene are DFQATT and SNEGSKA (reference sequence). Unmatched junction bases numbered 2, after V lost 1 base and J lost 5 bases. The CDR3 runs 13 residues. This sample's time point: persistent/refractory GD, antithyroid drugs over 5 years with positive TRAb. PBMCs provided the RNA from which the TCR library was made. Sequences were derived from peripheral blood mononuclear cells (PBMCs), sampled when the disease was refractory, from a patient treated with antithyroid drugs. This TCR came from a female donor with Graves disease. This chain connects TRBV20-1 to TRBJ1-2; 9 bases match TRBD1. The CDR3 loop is CSARVDRGYGYTF. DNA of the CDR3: TGCAGTGCTAGAGTGGACAGGGGATATGGCTACACCTTC.